Sequencing of this TCR beta chain was carried out in a study of PD-L1 blockade in urothelial cancer. Looking at the study overall: At some point between 2013 and 2014 therapy began: atezolizumab 1,200 mg intravenously every 3 weeks. Typically, measured as a median, blood samples had 150,000 or so T cells. After treatment start, blood was analyzed at 3 weeks (second dose) and at 6 weeks.

CDR3 size: 12 residues. The junction had 1 base not matched to a gene; V was cut back by 7 bases and J by 3 bases. CDR1 is SGDLS and CDR2 is YYNGEE in the germline V gene. Profiling relied on immunoSEQ multiplex PCR, and the TCRdb table lists in-frame clones only, not all of them. The profile shows around 45,000 clones, more than 70% of them singletons. The time point was: pretreatment peripheral blood. Each patient contributed between 1 and 8 total time points of blood mononuclear cells, pretreatment and during treatment. The chain has TRBV9 and TRBJ2-1, with 7 bases aligning to TRBD2. The source material was PBMCs, sampled around atezolizumab (anti-PD-L1) treatment. This clonotype originated in a man aged 60 to 69 with urothelial cancer. CDR3 protein: CASSSGYNEQFF. As DNA, the CDR3 is TGTGCCAGCTCTAGCGGCTACAATGAGCAGTTCTTC.